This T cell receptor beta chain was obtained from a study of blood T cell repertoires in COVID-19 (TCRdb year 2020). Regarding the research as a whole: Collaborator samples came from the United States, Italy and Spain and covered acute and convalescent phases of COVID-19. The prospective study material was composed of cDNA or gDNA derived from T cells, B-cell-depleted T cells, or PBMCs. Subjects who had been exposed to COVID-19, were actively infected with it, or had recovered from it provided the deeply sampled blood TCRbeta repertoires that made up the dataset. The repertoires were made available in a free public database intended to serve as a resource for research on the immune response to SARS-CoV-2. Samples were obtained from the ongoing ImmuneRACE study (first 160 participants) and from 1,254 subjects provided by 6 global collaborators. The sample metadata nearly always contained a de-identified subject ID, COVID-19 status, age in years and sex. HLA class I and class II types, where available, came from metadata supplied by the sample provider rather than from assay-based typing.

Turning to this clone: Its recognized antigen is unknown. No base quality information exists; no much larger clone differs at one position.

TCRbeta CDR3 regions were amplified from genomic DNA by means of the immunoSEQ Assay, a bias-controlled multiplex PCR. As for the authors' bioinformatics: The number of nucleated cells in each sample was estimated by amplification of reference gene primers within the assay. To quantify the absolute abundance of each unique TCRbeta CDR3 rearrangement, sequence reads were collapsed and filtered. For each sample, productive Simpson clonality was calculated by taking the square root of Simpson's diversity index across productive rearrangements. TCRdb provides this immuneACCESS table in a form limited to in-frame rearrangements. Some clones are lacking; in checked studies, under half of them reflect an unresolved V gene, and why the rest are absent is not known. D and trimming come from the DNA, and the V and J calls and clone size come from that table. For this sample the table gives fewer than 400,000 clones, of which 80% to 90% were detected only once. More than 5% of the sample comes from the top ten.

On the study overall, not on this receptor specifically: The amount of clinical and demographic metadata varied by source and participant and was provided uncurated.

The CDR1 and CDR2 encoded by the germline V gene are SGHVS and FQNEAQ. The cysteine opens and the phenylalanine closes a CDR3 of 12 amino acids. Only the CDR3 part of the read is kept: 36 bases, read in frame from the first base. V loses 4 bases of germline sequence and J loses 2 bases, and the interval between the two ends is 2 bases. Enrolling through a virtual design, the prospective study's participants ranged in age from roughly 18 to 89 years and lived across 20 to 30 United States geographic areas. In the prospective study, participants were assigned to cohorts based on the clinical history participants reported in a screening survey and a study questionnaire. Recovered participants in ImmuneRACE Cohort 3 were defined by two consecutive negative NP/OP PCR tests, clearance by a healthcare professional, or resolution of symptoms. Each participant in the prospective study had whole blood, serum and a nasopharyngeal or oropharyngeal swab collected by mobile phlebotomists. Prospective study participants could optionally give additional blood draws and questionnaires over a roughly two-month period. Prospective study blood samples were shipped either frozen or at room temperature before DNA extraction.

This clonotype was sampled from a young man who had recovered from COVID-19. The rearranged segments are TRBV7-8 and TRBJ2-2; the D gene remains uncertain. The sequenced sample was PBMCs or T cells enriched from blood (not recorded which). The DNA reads TGTGCCAGCAGCTCTAACACCGGGGAGCTGTTTTTT. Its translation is CASSSNTGELFF. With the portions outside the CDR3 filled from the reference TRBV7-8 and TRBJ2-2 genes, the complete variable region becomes GAGVSQSPRYKVAKRGQDVALRCDPISGHVSLFWYQQALGQGPEFLTYFQNEAQLDKSGLPSDRFFAERPEGSVSTLKIQRTQQEDSAVYLCASSSNTGELFFGEGSRLTVL.